A single sample gave rise to the 22 T cell receptor beta chains below, sequenced in a study of T cell clonotyping in hematopoietic cell transplantation. The repertoire was sequenced with immunoSEQ multiplex PCR; TCRdb's copy has only in-frame clones and lacks some. The table lists over a thousand clones, nearly 80% of them singletons. The sequencing here drew on PBMCs, taken 30 days after allogeneic stem cell transplant. The origin of the receptors is a male patient between 55 and 70 years old who had an allogeneic stem cell transplant, so the T cells may come from the graft donor. Some clones in this sample may be carry-over from other donors' samples.

The chain couples TRBV7-2 to TRBJ2-3; D may correspond to TRBD1 or TRBD2 (5 bases each). Trimming removed 3 bases from V and 2 bases from J, with 12 bases in between. The CDR3 sequence is 15 residues long. Germline CDR1 SGHTA, CDR2 FQGNSA. CDR3 amino acids: CASSFRDPNTDTQYF. The CDR3 nucleotides read TGTGCCAGCAGCTTCCGGGACCCAAACACAGATACGCAGTATTTT.

The chain has TRBV6-6 and TRBJ2-1; possibly TRBD1 or TRBD2 for D (5 bases each). Germline CDR1 and CDR2: MNHNY and SVGAGI (reference sequence). V gave up 2 bases and J gave up 9 bases, with 17 bases separating them. This CDR3 is built from 15 residues. The CDR3, as DNA: TGTGCCAGCAGTTACGCGCCCCGGGGACGGGGTGAGCAGTTCTTC. This gives the protein CASSYAPRGRGEQFF.

This clone was seen just once. V usage is TRBV30 and J usage is TRBJ1-2; D uncertain. The V and J ends lost 2 bases and 4 bases respectively, with 23 bases between them. The CDR3 consists of 17 residues. Germline V gives CDR1 GTSNPN, CDR2 SVGIG (reference sequence). The CDR3 DNA reads TGTGCCTGGAGTTCTATGACGGGAGAAGTGAGCGGCTATGGCTACACCTTC. Its protein is CAWSSMTGEVSGYGYTF.

There are a few counts of this clone. The J gene is TRBJ1-2, the V gene TRBV10-3, with 11 bases fitting TRBD1. With V trimmed by 2 bases and J by 7 bases, 9 bases remained unmatched. This CDR3 is 16 amino acids long. Germline V gene sequence: CDR1 ENHRY, CDR2 SYGVKD. The CDR3 reads CAISEPGQGAPVGYTF. The CDR3 DNA sequence: TGTGCCATCAGTGAGCCAGGACAGGGGGCGCCGGTTGGCTACACCTTC.

In its sample, this clone was seen a few times. This chain connects TRBV7-8 to TRBJ2-7; TRBD1 aligns across 9 bases. Trimming removed 5 bases from V and 3 bases from J; junction bases left unmatched: 5. The CDR3 totals 14 residues. CDR1 is SGHVS and CDR2 is FQNEAQ in the germline V gene. The CDR3 sequence is CASSGPGQGYEQYF. DNA of the CDR3: TGTGCCAGCAGCGGCCCGGGACAGGGCTACGAGCAGTACTTC.

This clone has just one count. The gene calls are TRBV6-6 and TRBJ1-1; a weak D match, TRBD1 (5 bases). The V gene lost 2 bases and the J gene lost 2 bases, with 6 bases spanning the gap. In germline, CDR1 is MNHNY, CDR2 SVGAGI (reference sequence). This CDR3 contains 13 residues. CDR3 nucleotide sequence: TGTGCCAGCAGTTACCAGGGTAACACTGAAGCTTTCTTT. This sequence encodes CASSYQGNTEAFF.

The rearrangement links TRBV5-8 to TRBJ2-6; 8 nucleotides agree with TRBD1. CDR1 and CDR2 (germline): SGHTS, YDEGEE. The CDR3 is 17 residues long. With V trimmed by 4 bases and J by 0 bases, 6 bases remained unmatched. The CDR3 nucleotides read TGTGCCAGCAGCCTTCGACAGGGGAGCTCTGGGGCCAACGTCCTGACTTTC. Its translation: CASSLRQGSSGANVLTF. The full variable domain, its missing parts supplied by reference TRBV5-8 and TRBJ2-6, is EAGVTQSPTHLIKTRGQQATLRCSPISGHTSVYWYQQALGLGLQFLLWYDEGEERNRGNFPPRFSGRQFPNYSSELNVNALELEDSALYLCASSLRQGSSGANVLTFGAGSRLTVL.

This chain connects TRBV19 to TRBJ2-7; 7 bases agree with TRBD2. Germline CDR1 and CDR2: LNHDA and SQIVND (reference sequence). The CDR3 contains 15 residues. V was pared by 5 bases and J by 3 bases, with 10 bases of the junction left unmatched. CDR3 region: CASSVSGEGFYEQYF. The CDR3 DNA reads TGTGCCAGTAGTGTCTCGGGGGAGGGGTTCTACGAGCAGTACTTC.

The chain uses TRBV4-1 and TRBJ2-1; 7 bases align to TRBD2. The ends lost 5 bases at V and 8 bases at J; junction bases unmatched: 12. Germline loops: CDR1 MGHRA, CDR2 YSYEKL. The CDR3 has 15 amino acids. The CDR3: CASSSEKGGRDEQFF. The DNA for the CDR3 is TGCGCCAGCAGCTCAGAGAAGGGCGGGAGAGATGAGCAGTTCTTC.

The chain carries TRBV15 and TRBJ2-1, with 7 bases aligning to TRBD1. This CDR3 is 16 amino acids long. The ends lost 5 bases at V and 4 bases at J; junction bases unmatched: 11. Germline V gene lookup returns CDR1 LNHNV and CDR2 YYDKDF (reference sequence). Here the CDR3 DNA reads TGTGCCACCAGCGCCTCACACAGGGGCCTTTACAATGAGCAGTTCTTC. Residues: CATSASHRGLYNEQFF.

This clone was counted a single time. This chain joins TRBV29-1 and TRBJ1-1; 7 nucleotides agree with TRBD1. The CDR3 is made up of 12 amino acids. After removal of 7 bases from V and 2 bases from J, the junction contained 4 bases not matched to a gene. Germline assignment: CDR1 SQVTM and CDR2 ANQGSEA. The CDR3 DNA sequence: TGCAGCGCCCGGACAGGCAACACTGAAGCTTTCTTT. This gives the protein CSARTGNTEAFF. Combining the CDR3 with reference TRBV29-1 and TRBJ1-1 gives the whole variable domain SAVISQKPSRDICQRGTSLTIQCQVDSQVTMMFWYRQQPGQSLTLIATANQGSEATYESGFVIDKFPISRPNLTFSTLTVSNMSPEDSSIYLCSARTGNTEAFFGQGTRLTVV.

This sequence joins TRBV29-1 and TRBJ2-3, with D possibly called TRBD1 or TRBD2 (6 bases each). The V and J ends lost 7 bases and 10 bases respectively, with 27 bases between them. CDR3 length equals 15 residues. Germline CDR1 is SQVTM and CDR2 is ANQGSEA. In nucleotides, the CDR3 is TGCAGCGGGATAGGGGGGATAGCGGAGTCCCTAGCGCAGTATTTT. Its translation: CSGIGGIAESLAQYF.

The CDR3 spells CAWSVWVLDYGYTF. In DNA, the CDR3 is TGTGCCTGGAGTGTATGGGTCCTAGACTATGGCTACACCTTC. V and J are TRBV30 and TRBJ1-2; D is ambiguous. The germline CDR1 and CDR2 sequences are GTSNPN and SVGIG (reference sequence). This CDR3 comprises 14 residues. Trimming took 0 bases from V and 3 from J, leaving 11 bases between them.

This clone was observed a handful of times. CDR3 loop: CASSLAGGWSGELFF. CDR3 nucleotides: TGTGCCAGCAGCTTGGCCGGGGGGTGGTCCGGGGAGCTGTTTTTT. This chain connects TRBV5-5 to TRBJ2-2, with 7 bases lining up with TRBD2. The CDR3 contains 15 residues. J was trimmed by 6 bases and V by 0 bases; bases with no gene match: 5. The V gene's germline CDR1 is SGHKS and CDR2 YYEKEE (reference sequence). The full variable domain, rest sourced from reference TRBV5-5 and TRBJ2-2, is DAGVTQSPTHLIKTRGQQVTLRCSPISGHKSVSWYQQVLGQGPQFIFQYYEKEERGRGNFPDRFSARQFPNYSSELNVNALLLGDSALYLCASSLAGGWSGELFFGEGSRLTVL.

The V and J genes are TRBV7-9 and TRBJ2-3; the D call may be TRBD1 or TRBD2 (7 bases each). Germline CDR1 and CDR2: SEHNR and FQNEAQ (reference sequence). V dropped 5 bases and J dropped 1 base, with 19 bases sitting between them. This CDR3 is 17 amino acids long. The CDR3 DNA reads as TGTGCCAGCAGCCCCCGTCAGGGGGGGCACGGCACAGATACGCAGTATTTT. Translating gives CASSPRQGGHGTDTQYF. Drawing the rest from reference TRBV7-9 and TRBJ2-3, the complete variable domain is DTGVSQNPRHKITKRGQNVTFRCDPISEHNRLYWYRQTLGQGPEFLTYFQNEAQLEKSRLLSDRFSAERPKGSFSTLEIQRTEQGDSAMYLCASSPRQGGHGTDTQYFGPGTRLTVL.

The rearrangement uses TRBV7-6 and TRBJ2-2; the D gene is possibly TRBD1 (5 bases). V lost 8 bases, J lost 7 bases, and 17 bases lay in between. Per the germline V gene, CDR1 is SGHVS and CDR2 is FNYEAQ. The CDR3 is made up of 14 amino acids. The DNA of the CDR3 is TGTGCCAGCGCCCCTAGGGGTATGGACGGGGAGCTGTTTTTT. Residues: CASAPRGMDGELFF.

This clone has just one count. The chain links TRBV30 to TRBJ1-1; no definite D call. CDR1 GTSNPN and CDR2 SVGIG come from the germline V gene (reference sequence). The CDR3 covers 13 residues. Trimming removed 0 bases from V and 10 bases from J, with 15 bases in between. The CDR3 is CAWSVEVGGVAFF. For the CDR3, the DNA is TGTGCCTGGAGTGTAGAGGTTGGCGGCGTAGCTTTCTTT.

The chain couples TRBV30 to TRBJ1-2, with 10 bases that match TRBD1. J gave up 6 bases and V 5 bases, and 0 bases lay outside the gene matches. This CDR3 has 11 amino acids. Germline assignment: CDR1 GTSNPN and CDR2 SVGIG (reference sequence). The CDR3 spells CAWGQGDGYTF. DNA for the CDR3: TGTGCCTGGGGACAGGGGGATGGCTACACCTTC.

The chain joins TRBV4-2 to TRBJ1-5; TRBD1 aligns across 7 bases. This CDR3 has 17 amino acids. Trimming removed 3 bases from V and 0 bases from J; junction bases left unmatched: 8. Germline values: CDR1 LGHNA, CDR2 YNFKEQ. For the CDR3, the DNA is TGTGCCAGCAGCCAGGGACAGTTTATTTATAGCAATCAGCCCCAGCATTTT. The encoded protein is CASSQGQFIYSNQPQHF.

This chain joins TRBV19 and TRBJ1-1, with D maybe TRBD1 (5 bases). CDR1 and CDR2 from the germline V gene are LNHDA and SQIVND (reference sequence). V lost 7 bases and J 5 bases, leaving 17 bases between the germline ends. The CDR3 totals 14 residues. The CDR3 DNA follows: TGTGCCAGTAATTTCGGCGGGGGATGGACTGAAGCTTTCTTT. This encodes CASNFGGGWTEAFF.

This chain joins TRBV6-6 and TRBJ2-5; 7 nucleotides line up with TRBD2. This CDR3 has 14 residues. Germline CDR1 and CDR2: MNHNY and SVGAGI (reference sequence). Germline trimming cut 6 bases from V and 1 base from J; bases unmatched to any gene: 5. The CDR3 here is CASSAGGTQETQYF. The DNA of the CDR3 is TGTGCCAGCAGCGCCGGGGGGACCCAAGAGACCCAGTACTTC.

The chain combines TRBV5-4 with TRBJ2-6, with D uncertain. The CDR3 extends over 16 amino acids. Trimming pared 1 base from V and 4 bases from J, leaving 12 bases between. Per germline, CDR1 SGHNT and CDR2 YYREEE (reference sequence). In nucleotides, the CDR3 is TGTGCCAGCAGCTTGCCCGCGTCGCCCGGGGCCAACGTCCTGACTTTC. Translation: CASSLPASPGANVLTF.